A single T cell receptor beta chain is shown here with its context. Its specific antigen is unknown. Per-base quality was not reported, and no clone a single base away is much larger than it. Whole blood was collected in K2EDTA tubes by collaborating institutions according to the institutions' own protocols. For TCRbeta analysis, collaborators shipped samples in one of three forms: frozen whole blood, isolated PBMCs, or DNA extracted from either of those sample types. This entry comes from a study of blood T cell repertoires in COVID-19 (TCRdb year 2020). Describing the broader study: Collaborator samples came from the United States, Italy and Spain and covered acute and convalescent phases of COVID-19. The material from the prospective study consisted of cDNA or gDNA derived from T cells, B-cell-depleted T cells, or PBMCs. The dataset comprised deeply sampled blood TCRbeta repertoires from subjects exposed to, actively infected with, or recovered from COVID-19. The repertoires were released in a freely available public database meant as a resource for research on the immune response to SARS-CoV-2. The samples were drawn from two sources: the first 160 participants of the ongoing ImmuneRACE study, and over 1,000 subjects contributed by 6 global collaborators. The sample metadata nearly always contained a de-identified subject ID, COVID-19 status, age in years and sex. Where available, HLA class I and class II types were taken from metadata supplied by the sample provider and were not determined by assay-based typing.

General conclusions and limits of the study: How much clinical and demographic metadata was included differed by source and by participant, and the metadata was provided uncurated.

The immunoSEQ Assay, a bias-controlled multiplex PCR, was used to amplify TCRbeta CDR3 regions from genomic DNA. Per the authors' processing: Nucleated cell counts per sample were estimated from amplification of reference gene primers within the assay. To quantify the absolute abundance of each unique TCRbeta CDR3 rearrangement, sequence reads were collapsed and filtered. For each sample, productive Simpson clonality was calculated by taking the square root of Simpson's diversity index across productive rearrangements. Drawn from immuneACCESS, this table holds only the in-frame rearrangements with V and J called that TCRdb kept. Clones are partly lost; checked studies trace under half to an unresolved V gene and leave the rest unexplained. V and J calls and clone size are given by that table; D and trimming were obtained from the DNA. This sample holds about 68,000 clones; roughly 83% were observed only once. The ten biggest clones cover approximately 8.8% of the sample.

The sequence came from a man aged 45-60 years with active COVID-19. Material: peripheral blood.

The encoded CDR3 is CASSYSTDRGAEAFF. The nucleotides are TGTGCCAGCAGTTACTCGACGGACAGGGGCGCTGAAGCTTTCTTT. Rearrangement joined TRBV6-2 or TRBV6-3 to TRBJ1-1, with 9 bases aligning to TRBD1. Via the germline V gene, CDR1 is MNHEY and CDR2 SVGEGT. Including cysteine and phenylalanine, the CDR3 has 15 amino acids. The DNA shown is the 45-base CDR3, in frame from base 1. V is pruned by 0 bases and J by 6 bases, leaving 5 bases of the junction without a gene match.